A selection of T cell receptor beta chains follows, all from one sample in a study of T cell repertoires in cytomegalovirus infection. MiXCR, run by TCRdb on the reads, gives a single entry per CDR3 protein. The sample lists 750,000 to 900,000 distinct CDR3 sequences, roughly 29% occurring once. These TCRs' antigens remain unknown. This specimen consisted of cultured CD8+ T cells from PBMCs, obtained from culture after CMV antigen stimulation. The receptor set was obtained from a human donor in good health (CMV status not recorded). Some clones in this sample may be carry-over from other donors' samples. Both conserved end residues are part of each CDR3. D genes are given only for firm matches. Clone size appears in some rows only: once, few, many, or a class for an expanded clone.

TRBV3-1	-	once	TRBJ2-1	CASSQVLITGSYNEQFF	TGTGCCAGCAGCCAAGTTTTAATAACAGGCTCCTACAATGAGCAGTTCTTC
TRBV6-5	-	few	TRBJ1-1	CASSYSGGLEAFF	TGTGCCAGCAGTTACTCCGGGGGCCTGGAAGCTTTCTTT
TRBV13	-	-	TRBJ2-6	CASRPHGRPSGANVLTF	TGTGCCAGCAGACCCCACGGACGCCCCTCTGGGGCCAACGTCCTGACTTTC
TRBV5-1	-	-	TRBJ2-3	CASSISGGDTQYF	TGCGCCAGCAGTATATCCGGCGGAGATACGCAGTATTTT
TRBV7-6	TRBD1	many	TRBJ2-3	CASSPDRDPQRTQYF	TGTGCCAGCAGCCCGGACAGGGACCCCCAAAGAACGCAGTATTTT
TRBV19	-	-	TRBJ2-7	CASSITRDYEQYF	TGTGCCAGTAGTATAACCAGGGACTACGAGCAGTACTTC
TRBV12-3/TRBV12-4	-	few	TRBJ1-6	CASRFYAGPRAGNSPLHF	TGTGCCAGCAGGTTCTATGCCGGTCCCCGGGCAGGGAATTCACCCCTCCACTTT
TRBV6-6	-	-	TRBJ2-5	CASSYEQAQETQYF	TGTGCCAGCAGTTACGAACAGGCACAAGAGACCCAGTACTTC
TRBV6-6	TRBD1	-	TRBJ2-2	CASNLDRVDTGELFF	TGTGCCAGCAACCTCGACAGGGTCGACACCGGGGAGCTGTTTTTT
TRBV23-1	-	-	TRBJ2-1	CASSTTTGPGGRNEQFF	TGCGCCAGCAGTACGACCACAGGGCCCGGGGGAAGGAATGAGCAGTTCTTC
TRBV7-9	-	many	TRBJ2-1	CASQGGSSYNEQFF	TGTGCCAGTCAGGGGGGGAGCTCCTACAATGAGCAGTTCTTC
TRBV12-3/TRBV12-4	-	-	TRBJ1-3	CAFRGVGSGNTIYF	TGTGCCTTCCGGGGGGTGGGCTCTGGAAACACCATATATTTT
TRBV7-9	-	-	TRBJ1-1	CASSLPPEEAFF	TGTGCCAGCAGCTTACCGCCTGAGGAAGCTTTCTTT
TRBV27	-	few	TRBJ1-5	CASSLSPGVNQPQHF	TGTGCCAGCAGTTTATCGCCGGGGGTGAACCAGCCCCAGCATTTT
TRBV4-2	TRBD2	few	TRBJ2-5	CASSQDRALAGDYQETQYF	TGTGCCAGCAGCCAAGATCGGGCACTAGCGGGGGACTACCAAGAGACCCAGTACTTC
TRBV9	-	-	TRBJ1-5	CASSPGGLSNQPQHF	TGTGCCAGCAGCCCCGGCGGGTTGAGCAATCAGCCCCAGCATTTT
TRBV29-1	TRBD1	-	TRBJ1-2	CSARGEGANYGYTF	TGCAGCGCCCGAGGGGAGGGGGCAAACTATGGCTACACCTTC
TRBV10-3	-	-	TRBJ2-1	CAIRSGGRDNEQFF	TGTGCCATCAGGTCCGGGGGCAGGGACAATGAGCAGTTCTTC
TRBV19	-	-	TRBJ2-1	CASSIQDANEQFF	TGTGCCAGTAGTATCCAGGACGCCAATGAGCAGTTCTTC
TRBV12-3/TRBV12-4	TRBD2	-	TRBJ2-1	CASSAGTSFLHNEQFF	TGTGCCAGCAGTGCCGGGACTAGCTTCCTCCACAATGAGCAGTTCTTC
TRBV5-1	-	-	TRBJ1-1	CASSLAGSFEAFF	TGCGCCAGCAGCTTGGCGGGGAGCTTTGAAGCTTTCTTT
TRBV7-8	TRBD2	-	TRBJ2-5	CASSLEVSSGGPQETQYF	TGTGCCAGCAGCTTAGAGGTTTCGAGCGGGGGGCCACAAGAGACCCAGTACTTC
TRBV10-2	-	many	TRBJ2-6	CASTSVTGANVLTF	TGCGCCAGCACGTCAGTAACAGGGGCCAACGTCCTGACTTTC
TRBV4-2	-	few	TRBJ2-1	CASSQGVASRGNEQFF	TGTGCCAGCAGCCAAGGTGTGGCCTCACGGGGCAATGAGCAGTTCTTC
TRBV6-5	-	few	TRBJ2-3	CASRLVASRDITDTQYF	TGTGCCAGCAGACTCGTGGCTAGCCGGGACATAACAGATACGCAGTATTTT
TRBV29-1	-	-	TRBJ1-4	CSVPGPINEKLFF	TGCAGCGTGCCGGGGCCCATTAATGAAAAACTGTTTTTT
TRBV12-3/TRBV12-4	-	-	TRBJ1-2	CASSLVPRLWGYTF	TGTGCCAGCAGTTTAGTTCCCAGACTGTGGGGCTACACCTTC
TRBV19	-	few	TRBJ2-2	CASFPFGSTGELFF	TGTGCCAGTTTCCCATTTGGGAGCACCGGGGAGCTGTTTTTT
TRBV3-1	TRBD1	few	TRBJ2-4	CASSPLIGGVAKNIQYF	TGTGCCAGCAGCCCCCTAATAGGGGGCGTTGCCAAAAACATTCAGTACTTC
TRBV7-6	TRBD1	-	TRBJ2-1	CASSNPGGISYNEQFF	TGTGCCAGCAGCAACCCAGGGGGAATCTCCTACAATGAGCAGTTCTTC
TRBV7-6	-	few	TRBJ2-1	CASSLSRQEQFF	TGTGCCAGCAGCTTATCCAGACAGGAGCAGTTCTTC
TRBV12-3/TRBV12-4	TRBD1	-	TRBJ1-4	CASSFSLTGGEEKLFF	TGTGCCAGCAGTTTTTCGCTGACAGGGGGCGAAGAAAAACTGTTTTTT
TRBV3-1	-	-	TRBJ2-1	CASSQDFVGVTDEQFF	TGTGCCAGCAGCCAAGACTTTGTGGGGGTGACGGATGAGCAGTTCTTC
TRBV7-9	TRBD1	-	TRBJ2-2	CASTNRQGITGELFF	TGTGCCAGCACCAATCGACAGGGAATCACCGGGGAGCTGTTTTTT
TRBV6-1	-	many	TRBJ1-2	CASKMGQLNYGYTF	TGTGCCAGCAAGATGGGGCAGTTAAACTATGGCTACACCTTC
TRBV7-9	TRBD2	few	TRBJ2-1	CASSLGGLAGGHNEQFF	TGTGCCAGCAGCTTAGGGGGACTAGCGGGGGGGCACAATGAGCAGTTCTTC
TRBV5-1	-	few	TRBJ2-3	CASSRDTGDTQYF	TGCGCCAGCAGTCGTGACACTGGTGATACGCAGTATTTT
TRBV29-1	TRBD1	-	TRBJ2-7	CSVRDSFSYEQYF	TGCAGCGTGAGGGACAGCTTCTCCTACGAGCAGTACTTC
TRBV9	TRBD2	-	TRBJ2-1	CASSGTSGLGNEQFF	TGTGCCAGCAGCGGTACTAGCGGACTAGGGAATGAGCAGTTCTTC
TRBV28	-	few	TRBJ1-1	CASSFHRGGTEAFF	TGTGCCAGCAGTTTCCACAGAGGGGGGACTGAAGCTTTCTTT
TRBV10-2	-	few	TRBJ2-7	CASSVGQTPYEQYF	TGCGCCAGCAGTGTAGGGCAGACCCCCTACGAGCAGTACTTC
TRBV2	-	-	TRBJ1-5	CASSGRGGWGNQPQHF	TGTGCCAGCAGTGGCCGCGGGGGCTGGGGCAATCAGCCCCAGCATTTT
TRBV7-2	-	many	TRBJ1-5	CASSLGVNQPQHF	TGTGCCAGCAGCTTAGGGGTTAATCAGCCCCAGCATTTT